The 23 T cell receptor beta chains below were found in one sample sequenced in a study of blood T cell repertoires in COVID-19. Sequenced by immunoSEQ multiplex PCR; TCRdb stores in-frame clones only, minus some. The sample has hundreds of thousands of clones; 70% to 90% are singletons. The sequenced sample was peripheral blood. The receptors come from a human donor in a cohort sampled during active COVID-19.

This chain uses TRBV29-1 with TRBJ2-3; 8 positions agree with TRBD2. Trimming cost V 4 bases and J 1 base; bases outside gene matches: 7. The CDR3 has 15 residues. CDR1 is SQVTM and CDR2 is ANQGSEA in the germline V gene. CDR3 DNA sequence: TGCAGCGTTGGGGCTAGCGGGTGGGGCACAGATACGCAGTATTTT. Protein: CSVGASGWGTDTQYF.

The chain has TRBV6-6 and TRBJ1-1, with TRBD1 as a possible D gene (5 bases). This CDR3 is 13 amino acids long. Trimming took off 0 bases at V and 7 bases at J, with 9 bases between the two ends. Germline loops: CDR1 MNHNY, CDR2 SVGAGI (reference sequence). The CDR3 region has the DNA TGTGCCAGCAGTTACTCCTGGGGGGGTGAAGCTTTCTTT. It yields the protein CASSYSWGGEAFF.

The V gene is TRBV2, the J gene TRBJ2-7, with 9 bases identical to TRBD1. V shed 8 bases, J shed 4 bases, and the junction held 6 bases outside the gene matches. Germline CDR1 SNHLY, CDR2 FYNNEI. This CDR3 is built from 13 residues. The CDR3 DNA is TGTGCCAGCGCTCCGGGACAGGGATACGAGCAGTACTTC. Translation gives CASAPGQGYEQYF.

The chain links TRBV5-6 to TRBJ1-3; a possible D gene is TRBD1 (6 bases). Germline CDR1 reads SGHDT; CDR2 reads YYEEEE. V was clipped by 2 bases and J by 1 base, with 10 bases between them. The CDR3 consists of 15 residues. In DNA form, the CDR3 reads TGTGCCAGCAGCTTAATGACAGGTTCTGGAAACACCATATATTTT. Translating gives CASSLMTGSGNTIYF.

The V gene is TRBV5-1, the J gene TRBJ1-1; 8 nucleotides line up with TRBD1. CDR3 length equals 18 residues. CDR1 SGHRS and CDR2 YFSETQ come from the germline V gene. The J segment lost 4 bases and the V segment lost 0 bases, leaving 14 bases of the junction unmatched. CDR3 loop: CASSLADAGGASSTEAFF. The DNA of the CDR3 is TGCGCCAGCAGCTTGGCCGATGCAGGGGGCGCATCCTCCACTGAAGCTTTCTTT.

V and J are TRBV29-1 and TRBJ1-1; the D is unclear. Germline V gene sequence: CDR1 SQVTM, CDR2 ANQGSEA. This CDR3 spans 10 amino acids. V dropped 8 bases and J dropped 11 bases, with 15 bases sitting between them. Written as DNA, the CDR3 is TGCAGCCTATGGCGGGGAACTGCTTTCTTT. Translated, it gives CSLWRGTAFF.

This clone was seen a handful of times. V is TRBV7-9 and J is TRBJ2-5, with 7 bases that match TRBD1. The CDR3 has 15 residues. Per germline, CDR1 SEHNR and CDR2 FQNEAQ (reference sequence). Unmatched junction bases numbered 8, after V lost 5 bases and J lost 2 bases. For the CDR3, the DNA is TGTGCCAGCAGCAGGGTAACAGGGGCGCAAGAGACCCAGTACTTC. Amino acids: CASSRVTGAQETQYF.

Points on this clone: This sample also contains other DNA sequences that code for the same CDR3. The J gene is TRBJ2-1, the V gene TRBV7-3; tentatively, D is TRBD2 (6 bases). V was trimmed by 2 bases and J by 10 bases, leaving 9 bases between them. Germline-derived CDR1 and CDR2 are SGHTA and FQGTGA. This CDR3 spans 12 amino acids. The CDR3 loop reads CASSLVGGEQFF. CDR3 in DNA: TGTGCCAGCAGCTTAGTGGGAGGCGAGCAGTTCTTC.

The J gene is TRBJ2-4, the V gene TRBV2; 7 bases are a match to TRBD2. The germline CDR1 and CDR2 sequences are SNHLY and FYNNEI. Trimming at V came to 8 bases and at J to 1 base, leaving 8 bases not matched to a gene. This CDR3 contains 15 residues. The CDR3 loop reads CASSWLGRAKNIQYF. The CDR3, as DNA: TGTGCCAGCTCCTGGCTCGGGAGGGCCAAAAACATTCAGTACTTC.

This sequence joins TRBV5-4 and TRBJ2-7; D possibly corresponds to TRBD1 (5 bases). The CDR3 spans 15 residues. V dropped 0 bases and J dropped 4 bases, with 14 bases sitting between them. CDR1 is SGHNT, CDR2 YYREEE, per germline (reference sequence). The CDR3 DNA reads TGTGCCAGCAGCTTGGTCAGGGCAGCAGGGTACGAGCAGTACTTC. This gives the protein CASSLVRAAGYEQYF. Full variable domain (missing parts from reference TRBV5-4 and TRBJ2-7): ETGVTQSPTHLIKTRGQQVTLRCSSQSGHNTVSWYQQALGQGPQFIFQYYREEENGRGNFPPRFSGLQFPNYSSELNVNALELDDSALYLCASSLVRAAGYEQYFGPGTRLTVT.

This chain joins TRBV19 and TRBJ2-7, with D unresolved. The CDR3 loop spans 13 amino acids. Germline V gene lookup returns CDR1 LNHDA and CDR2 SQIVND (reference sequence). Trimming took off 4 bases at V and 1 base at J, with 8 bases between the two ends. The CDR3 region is CASSRSVSYEQYF. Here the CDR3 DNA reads TGTGCCAGTAGTAGGTCAGTATCCTACGAGCAGTACTTC.

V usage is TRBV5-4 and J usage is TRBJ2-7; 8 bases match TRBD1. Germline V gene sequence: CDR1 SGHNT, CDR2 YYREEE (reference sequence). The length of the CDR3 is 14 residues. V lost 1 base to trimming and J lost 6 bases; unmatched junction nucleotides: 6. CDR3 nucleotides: TGTGCCAGCAGCTTGCAGACAGGGGAGGCCGAGCAGTACTTC. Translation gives CASSLQTGEAEQYF. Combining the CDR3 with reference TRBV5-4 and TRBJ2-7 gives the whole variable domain ETGVTQSPTHLIKTRGQQVTLRCSSQSGHNTVSWYQQALGQGPQFIFQYYREEENGRGNFPPRFSGLQFPNYSSELNVNALELDDSALYLCASSLQTGEAEQYFGPGTRLTVT.

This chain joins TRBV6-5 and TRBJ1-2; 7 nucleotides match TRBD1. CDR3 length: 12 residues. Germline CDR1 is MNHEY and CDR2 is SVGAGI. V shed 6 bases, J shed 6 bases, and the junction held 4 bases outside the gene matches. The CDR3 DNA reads TGTGCCAGCAGCCGACAGGGCCATGGCTACACCTTC. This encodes CASSRQGHGYTF.

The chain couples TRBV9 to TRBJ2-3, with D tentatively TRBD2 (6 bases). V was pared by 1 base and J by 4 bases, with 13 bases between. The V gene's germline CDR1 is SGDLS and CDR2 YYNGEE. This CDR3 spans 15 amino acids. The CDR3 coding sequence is TGTGCCAGCAGCGTAAACGGGAGAGGCCCAGATACGCAGTATTTT. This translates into CASSVNGRGPDTQYF.

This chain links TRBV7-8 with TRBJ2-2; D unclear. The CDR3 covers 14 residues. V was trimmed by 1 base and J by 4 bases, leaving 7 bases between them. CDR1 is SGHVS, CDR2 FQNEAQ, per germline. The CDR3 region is CASSLVHSTGELFF. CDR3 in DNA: TGTGCCAGCAGCTTAGTTCACAGCACCGGGGAGCTGTTTTTT.

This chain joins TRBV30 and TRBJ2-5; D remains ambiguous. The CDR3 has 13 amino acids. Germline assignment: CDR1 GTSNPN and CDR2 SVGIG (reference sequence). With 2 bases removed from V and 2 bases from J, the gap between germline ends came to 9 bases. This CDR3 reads CAWSRAGQETQYF. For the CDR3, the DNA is TGTGCCTGGAGTCGCGCAGGTCAAGAGACCCAGTACTTC.

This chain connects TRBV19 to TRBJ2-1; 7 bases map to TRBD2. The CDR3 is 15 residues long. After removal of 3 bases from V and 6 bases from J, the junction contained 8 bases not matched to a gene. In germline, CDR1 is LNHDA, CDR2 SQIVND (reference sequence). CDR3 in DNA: TGTGCCAGTAGTATGGGCGGGAGAGGTCTCAATGAGCAGTTCTTC. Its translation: CASSMGGRGLNEQFF.

The CDR3 protein is CASSRRQGGTGELFF. For the CDR3, the DNA is TGTGCCAGCAGCCGGAGACAGGGGGGCACCGGGGAGCTGTTTTTT. This rearrangement joins TRBV7-9 to TRBJ2-2, with TRBD1 matching over 9 bases. Unmatched junction bases numbered 5, after V lost 5 bases and J lost 4 bases. The CDR3 length is 15 residues. CDR1 and CDR2 from the germline V gene are SEHNR and FQNEAQ (reference sequence). The complete variable domain, with remaining parts taken from reference TRBV7-9 and TRBJ2-2, reads DTGVSQNPRHKITKRGQNVTFRCDPISEHNRLYWYRQTLGQGPEFLTYFQNEAQLEKSRLLSDRFSAERPKGSFSTLEIQRTEQGDSAMYLCASSRRQGGTGELFFGEGSRLTVL.

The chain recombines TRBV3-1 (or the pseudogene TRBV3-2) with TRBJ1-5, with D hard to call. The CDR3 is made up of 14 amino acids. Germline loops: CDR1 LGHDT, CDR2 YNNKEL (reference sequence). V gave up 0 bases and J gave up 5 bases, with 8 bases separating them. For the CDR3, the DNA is TGTGCCAGCAGCCAAGATACTGGAGATCAGCCCCAGCATTTT. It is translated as CASSQDTGDQPQHF.

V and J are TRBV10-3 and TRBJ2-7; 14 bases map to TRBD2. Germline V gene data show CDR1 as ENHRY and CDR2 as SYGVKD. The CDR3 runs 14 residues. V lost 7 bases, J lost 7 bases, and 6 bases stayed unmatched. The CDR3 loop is CAIKGGLAGEEQYF. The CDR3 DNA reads TGTGCCATCAAGGGGGGACTAGCGGGAGAAGAGCAGTACTTC.

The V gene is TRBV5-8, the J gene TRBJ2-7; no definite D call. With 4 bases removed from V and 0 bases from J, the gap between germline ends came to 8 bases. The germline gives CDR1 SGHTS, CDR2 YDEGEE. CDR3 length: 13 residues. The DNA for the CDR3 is TGTGCCAGCAGCCCGTGGGCCTCCTACGAGCAGTACTTC. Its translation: CASSPWASYEQYF.

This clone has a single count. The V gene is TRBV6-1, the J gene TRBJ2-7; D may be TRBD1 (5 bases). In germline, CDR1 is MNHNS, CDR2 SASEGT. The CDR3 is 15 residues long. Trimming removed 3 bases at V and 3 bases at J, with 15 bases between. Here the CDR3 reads CASSEGPVGVYEQYF. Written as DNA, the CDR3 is TGTGCCAGCAGTGAGGGGCCGGTAGGGGTCTACGAGCAGTACTTC.

The DNA for the CDR3 is TGCAGCGGGACGACAGGGGGCAATCGCGGCTACACCTTC. Translating it yields CSGTTGGNRGYTF. This chain links TRBV29-1 with TRBJ1-2; 10 positions agree with TRBD1. Germline assignment: CDR1 SQVTM and CDR2 ANQGSEA. There are 13 residues in the CDR3. With 7 bases clipped from V and 8 bases from J, the junction kept 10 bases outside the gene matches.